This TCR beta chain was obtained from a study of OX40 agonist ivuxolimab in advanced cancers. Across the whole study: Ivuxolimab, which is an agonistic anti-OX40 (CD134) antibody, was administered to the patients. Head and neck, renal cell, melanoma or hepatocellular carcinoma were the cancers that dose-escalation patients had. Partial responses occurred in Three dose-escalation patients, one with hepatocellular carcinoma and two with cutaneous melanoma. General study points: Partial responders dosed at 0.1-3.0 mg/kg displayed clonal expansion ranking among the lowest.

Data came from immunoSEQ multiplex PCR; TCRdb stores just in-frame clones and leaves some out. Among over 45,000 clones listed, 82% were seen once. With respect to this clone: Its cognate antigen is unknown.

The trim removed 4 bases at V and 8 bases at J, leaving 9 bases unmatched. Germline loops: CDR1 SGHRS, CDR2 YFSETQ. This CDR3 is 16 amino acids long. The sequence derives from an adult with an advanced solid tumor such as melanoma, head and neck, liver or kidney cancer. The chain joins TRBV5-1 to TRBJ2-4; TRBD2 matches 13 bases. The sequenced sample was CD4+ or CD8+ T cells sorted from blood, obtained in a trial of the OX40 agonist ivuxolimab. CDR3 amino acids: CASSPGLAGEVHIQYF. The CDR3 coding sequence is TGCGCCAGCAGCCCAGGACTAGCGGGAGAAGTACACATTCAGTACTTC.